The clone carrying this T cell receptor (beta chain) was counted many times. The data originate from a study of blood T cells in healthy people across ages. The germline gives CDR1 MGHRA, CDR2 YSYEKL. The CDR3 extends over 16 amino acids. With 1 base clipped from V and 4 bases from J, the junction kept 4 bases outside the gene matches. Primed by a sample-barcoded 5' primer and a J-beta primer mix, a second PCR proceeded for about 6 to 12 cycles. TCRdb re-called the 5' RACE reads through MiXCR, storing one row per CDR3 protein. The sample has 800,000 to 950,000 distinct CDR3 sequences, almost 30% seen once. The same sample was also used in a study of T cells of mothers and their children.

The sample was blood. J is TRBJ2-1 and V is TRBV4-1; 10 bases fit TRBD2. This receptor was obtained from a woman in her 40s in good health. CDR3 nucleotides: TGCGCCAGCAGCCAAGTTCTAGCGGGGGTTTACAATGAGCAGTTCTTC. It encodes CASSQVLAGVYNEQFF.